Presented here are 2 T cell receptor beta chains from one specimen sequenced in a study of PD-1 blockade in classical Hodgkin lymphoma. Time point here: cycle 4 day 1 (C4D1), after more than 5 weeks of nivolumab. Patients all relapsed after autologous stem cell transplantation, and there was variation in brentuximab vedotin exposure. Thawed PBMCs were the source of CD4+ T cells, purified by magnetic negative selection. TCRdb keeps only in-frame clones here, not all; method: immunoSEQ multiplex PCR. The sample comprises fewer than 13,000 clones, approximately 83% of which are singletons, and roughly 1.5% rests with the top ten. The source was CD4+ T cells from blood, collected before the fourth cycle of nivolumab. The receptors come from a human donor with classical Hodgkin lymphoma.

The J gene is TRBJ2-1, the V gene TRBV5-5; D is undetermined. The V end lost 2 bases, the J end lost 4 bases, and 13 bases lay between the germline ends. Looked up from germline, CDR1 is SGHKS and CDR2 is YYEKEE (reference sequence). The CDR3 runs 15 residues. CDR3 sequence (DNA): TGTGCCAGCAGCTTCGAAGGTCCGATTTACAATGAGCAGTTCTTC. Its protein product is CASSFEGPIYNEQFF.

CDR3 sequence reads: CASSHDLSTDTQYF. The CDR3, as DNA: TGCGCCAGCAGCCACGATCTTAGCACAGATACGCAGTATTTT. The chain carries TRBV4-1 and TRBJ2-3; D ambiguous. Germline values: CDR1 MGHRA, CDR2 YSYEKL. Between the trimmed V and J ends, which lost 3 bases and 0 bases, there was a span of 7 bases. This CDR3 region has 14 residues.